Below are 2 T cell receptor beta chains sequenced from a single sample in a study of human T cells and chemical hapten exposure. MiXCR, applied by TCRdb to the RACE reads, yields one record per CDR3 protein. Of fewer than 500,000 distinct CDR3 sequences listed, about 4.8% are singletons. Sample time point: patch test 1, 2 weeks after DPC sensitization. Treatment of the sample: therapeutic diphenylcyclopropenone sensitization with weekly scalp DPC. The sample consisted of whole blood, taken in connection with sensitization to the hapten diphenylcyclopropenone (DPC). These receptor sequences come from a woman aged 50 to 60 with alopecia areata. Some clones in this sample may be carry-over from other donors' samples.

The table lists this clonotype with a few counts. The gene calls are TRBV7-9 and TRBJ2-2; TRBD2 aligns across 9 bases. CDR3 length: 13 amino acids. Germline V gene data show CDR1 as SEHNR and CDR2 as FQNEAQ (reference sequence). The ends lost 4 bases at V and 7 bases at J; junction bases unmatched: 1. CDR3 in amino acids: CASSWTSDGELFF. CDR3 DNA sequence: TGTGCCAGCAGCTGGACTAGCGACGGGGAGCTGTTTTTT.

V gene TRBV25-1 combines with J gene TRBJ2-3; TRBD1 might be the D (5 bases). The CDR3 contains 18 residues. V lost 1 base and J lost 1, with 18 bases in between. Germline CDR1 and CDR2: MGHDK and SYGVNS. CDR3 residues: CASSELRQPTLRTDTQYF. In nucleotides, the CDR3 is TGTGCCAGCAGTGAATTAAGACAGCCTACCCTCCGCACAGATACGCAGTATTTT.